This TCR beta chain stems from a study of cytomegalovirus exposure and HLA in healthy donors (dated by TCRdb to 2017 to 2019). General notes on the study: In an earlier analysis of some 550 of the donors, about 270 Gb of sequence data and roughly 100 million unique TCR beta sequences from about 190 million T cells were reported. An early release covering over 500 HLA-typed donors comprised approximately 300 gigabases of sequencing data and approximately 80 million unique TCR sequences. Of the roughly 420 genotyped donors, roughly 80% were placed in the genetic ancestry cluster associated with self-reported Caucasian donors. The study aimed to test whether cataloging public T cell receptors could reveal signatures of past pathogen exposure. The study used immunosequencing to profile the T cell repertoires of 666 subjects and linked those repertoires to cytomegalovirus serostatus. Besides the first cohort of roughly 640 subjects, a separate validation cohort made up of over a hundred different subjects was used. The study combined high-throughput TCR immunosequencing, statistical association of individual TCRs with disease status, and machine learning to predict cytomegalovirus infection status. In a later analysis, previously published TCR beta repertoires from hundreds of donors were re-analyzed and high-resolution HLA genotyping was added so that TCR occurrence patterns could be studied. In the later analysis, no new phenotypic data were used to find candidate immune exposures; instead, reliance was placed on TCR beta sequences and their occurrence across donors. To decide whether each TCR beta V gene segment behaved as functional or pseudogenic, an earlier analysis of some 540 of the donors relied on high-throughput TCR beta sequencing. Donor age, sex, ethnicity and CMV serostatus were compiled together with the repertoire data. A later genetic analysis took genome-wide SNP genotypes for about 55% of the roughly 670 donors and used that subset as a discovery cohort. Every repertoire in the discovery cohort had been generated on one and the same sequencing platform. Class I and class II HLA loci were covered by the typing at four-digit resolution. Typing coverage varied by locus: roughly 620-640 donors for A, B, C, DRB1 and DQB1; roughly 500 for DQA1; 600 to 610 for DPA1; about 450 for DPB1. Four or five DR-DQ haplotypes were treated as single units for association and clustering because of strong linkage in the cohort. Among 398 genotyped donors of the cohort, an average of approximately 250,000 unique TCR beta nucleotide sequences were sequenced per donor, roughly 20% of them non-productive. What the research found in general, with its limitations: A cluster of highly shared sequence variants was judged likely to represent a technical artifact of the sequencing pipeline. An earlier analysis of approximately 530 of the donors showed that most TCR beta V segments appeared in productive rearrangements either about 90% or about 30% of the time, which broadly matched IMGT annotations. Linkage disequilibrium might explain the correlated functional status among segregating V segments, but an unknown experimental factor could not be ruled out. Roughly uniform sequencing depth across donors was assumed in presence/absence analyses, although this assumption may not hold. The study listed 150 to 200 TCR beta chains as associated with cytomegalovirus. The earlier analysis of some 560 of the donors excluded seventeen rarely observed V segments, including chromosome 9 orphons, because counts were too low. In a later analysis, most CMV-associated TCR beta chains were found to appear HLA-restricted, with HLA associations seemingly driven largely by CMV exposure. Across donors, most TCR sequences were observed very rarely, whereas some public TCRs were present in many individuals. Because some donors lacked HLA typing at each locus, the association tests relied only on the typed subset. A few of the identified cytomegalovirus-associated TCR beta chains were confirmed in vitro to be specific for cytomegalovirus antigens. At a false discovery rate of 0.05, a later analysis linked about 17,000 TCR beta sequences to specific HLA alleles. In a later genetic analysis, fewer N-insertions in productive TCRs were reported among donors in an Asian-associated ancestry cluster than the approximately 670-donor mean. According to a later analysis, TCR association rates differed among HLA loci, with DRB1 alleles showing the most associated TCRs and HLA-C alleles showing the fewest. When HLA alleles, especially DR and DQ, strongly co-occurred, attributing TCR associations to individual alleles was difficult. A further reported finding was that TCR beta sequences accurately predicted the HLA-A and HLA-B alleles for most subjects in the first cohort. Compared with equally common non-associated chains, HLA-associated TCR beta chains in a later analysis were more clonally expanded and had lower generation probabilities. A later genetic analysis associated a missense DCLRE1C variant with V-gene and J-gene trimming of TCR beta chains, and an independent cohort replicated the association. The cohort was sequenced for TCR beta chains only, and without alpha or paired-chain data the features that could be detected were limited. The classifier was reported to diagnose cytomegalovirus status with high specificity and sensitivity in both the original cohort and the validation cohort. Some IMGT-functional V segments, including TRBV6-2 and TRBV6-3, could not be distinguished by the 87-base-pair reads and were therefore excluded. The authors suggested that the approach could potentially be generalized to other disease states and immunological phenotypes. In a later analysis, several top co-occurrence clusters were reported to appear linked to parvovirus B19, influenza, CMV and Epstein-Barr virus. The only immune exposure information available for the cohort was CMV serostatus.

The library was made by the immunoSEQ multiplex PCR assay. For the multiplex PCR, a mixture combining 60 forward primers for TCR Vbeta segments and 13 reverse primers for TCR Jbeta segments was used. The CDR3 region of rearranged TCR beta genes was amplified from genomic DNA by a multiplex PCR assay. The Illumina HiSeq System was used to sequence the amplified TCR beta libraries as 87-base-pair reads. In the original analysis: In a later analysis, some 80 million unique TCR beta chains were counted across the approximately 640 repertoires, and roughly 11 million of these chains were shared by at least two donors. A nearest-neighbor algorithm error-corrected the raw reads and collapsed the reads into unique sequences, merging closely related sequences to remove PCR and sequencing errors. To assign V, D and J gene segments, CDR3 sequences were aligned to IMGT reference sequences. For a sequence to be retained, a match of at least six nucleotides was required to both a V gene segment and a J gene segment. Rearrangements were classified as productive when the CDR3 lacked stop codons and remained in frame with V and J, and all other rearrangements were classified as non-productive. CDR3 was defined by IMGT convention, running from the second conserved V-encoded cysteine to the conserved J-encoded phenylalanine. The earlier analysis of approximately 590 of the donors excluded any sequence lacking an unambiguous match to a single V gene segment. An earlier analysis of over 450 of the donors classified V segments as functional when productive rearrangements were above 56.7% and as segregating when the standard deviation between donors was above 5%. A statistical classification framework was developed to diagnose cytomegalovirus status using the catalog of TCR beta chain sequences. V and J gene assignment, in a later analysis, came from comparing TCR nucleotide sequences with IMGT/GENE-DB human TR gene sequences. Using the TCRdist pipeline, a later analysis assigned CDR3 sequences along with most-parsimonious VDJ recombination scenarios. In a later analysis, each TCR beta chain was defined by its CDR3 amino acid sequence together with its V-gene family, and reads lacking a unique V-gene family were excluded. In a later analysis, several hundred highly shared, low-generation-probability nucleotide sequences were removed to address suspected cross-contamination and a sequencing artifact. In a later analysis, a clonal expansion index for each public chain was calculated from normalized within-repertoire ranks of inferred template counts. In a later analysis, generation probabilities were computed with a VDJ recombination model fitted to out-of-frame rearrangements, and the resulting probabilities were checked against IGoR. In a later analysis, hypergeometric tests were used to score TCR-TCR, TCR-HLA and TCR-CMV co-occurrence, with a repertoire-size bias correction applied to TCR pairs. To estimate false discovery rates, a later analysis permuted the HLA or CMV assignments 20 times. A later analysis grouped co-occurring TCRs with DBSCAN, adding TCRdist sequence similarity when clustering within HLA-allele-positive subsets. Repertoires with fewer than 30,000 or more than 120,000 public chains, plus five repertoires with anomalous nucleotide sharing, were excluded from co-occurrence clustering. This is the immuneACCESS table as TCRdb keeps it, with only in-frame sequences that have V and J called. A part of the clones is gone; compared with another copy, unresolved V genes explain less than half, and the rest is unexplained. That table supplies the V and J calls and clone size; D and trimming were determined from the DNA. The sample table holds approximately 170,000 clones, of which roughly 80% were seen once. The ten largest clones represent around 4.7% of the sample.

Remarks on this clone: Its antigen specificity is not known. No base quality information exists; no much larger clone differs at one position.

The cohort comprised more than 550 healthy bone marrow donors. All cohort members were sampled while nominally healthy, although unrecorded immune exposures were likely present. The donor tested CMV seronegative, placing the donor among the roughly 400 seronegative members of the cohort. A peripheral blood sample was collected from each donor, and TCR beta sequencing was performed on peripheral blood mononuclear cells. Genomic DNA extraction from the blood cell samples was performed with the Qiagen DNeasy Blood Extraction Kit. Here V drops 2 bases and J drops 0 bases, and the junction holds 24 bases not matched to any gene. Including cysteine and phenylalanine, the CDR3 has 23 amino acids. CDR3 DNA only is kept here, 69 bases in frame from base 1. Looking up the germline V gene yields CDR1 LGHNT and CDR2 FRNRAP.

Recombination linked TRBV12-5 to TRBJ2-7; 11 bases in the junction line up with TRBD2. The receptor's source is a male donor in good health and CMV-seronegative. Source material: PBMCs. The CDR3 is CASGLYPAERILAGGFSSYEQYF. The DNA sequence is TGTGCTAGTGGTTTGTACCCGGCAGAACGGATTCTAGCGGGGGGCTTTTCCTCCTACGAGCAGTACTTC.